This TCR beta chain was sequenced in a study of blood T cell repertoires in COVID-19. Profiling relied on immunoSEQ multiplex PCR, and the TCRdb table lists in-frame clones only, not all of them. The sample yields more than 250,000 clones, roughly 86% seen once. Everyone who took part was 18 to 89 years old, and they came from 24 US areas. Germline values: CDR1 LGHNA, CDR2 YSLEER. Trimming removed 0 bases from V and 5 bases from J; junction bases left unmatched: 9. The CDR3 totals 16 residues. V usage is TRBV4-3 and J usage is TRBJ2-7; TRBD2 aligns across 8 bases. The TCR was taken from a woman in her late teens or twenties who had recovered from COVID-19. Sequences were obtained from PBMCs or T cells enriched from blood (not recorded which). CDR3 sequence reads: CASSQDRLAGLNEQYF. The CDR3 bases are TGCGCCAGCAGCCAAGATCGGCTAGCGGGTCTCAACGAGCAGTACTTC.